These 27 T cell receptor beta chains came from one sample sequenced in a study of blood T cells in healthy people across ages. Using a J-beta primer mix together with a sample-barcoded 5' primer, a second PCR was run for roughly 6 to 12 cycles. Each CDR3 protein is one row after TCRdb ran MiXCR on the 5' RACE reads. The table lists approximately 730,000 distinct CDR3 sequences, approximately 53% of them singletons, with roughly 40% in the top ten. The source material was blood. The receptors were sampled from a man older than 75 in good health.

The V call is TRBV2, the J call TRBJ2-7; no reliable D call. CDR1 is SNHLY and CDR2 is FYNNEI in the germline V gene. This CDR3 is built from 12 residues. Trimming took off 1 base at V and 2 bases at J, with 3 bases between the two ends. CDR3 sequence: CASSEVPYEQYF. The CDR3 bases are TGTGCCAGCAGTGAAGTGCCCTACGAGCAGTACTTC. The complete variable domain, with remaining parts taken from reference TRBV2 and TRBJ2-7, reads EPEVTQTPSHQVTQMGQEVILRCVPISNHLYFYWYRQILGQKVEFLVSFYNNEISEKSEIFDDQFSVERPDGSNFTLKIRSTKLEDSAMYFCASSEVPYEQYFGPGTRLTVT.

The J gene is TRBJ2-1, the V gene TRBV20-1, with D possibly being TRBD2 (5 bases). This CDR3 spans 12 amino acids. CDR1 and CDR2 from the germline V gene are DFQATT and SNEGSKA (reference sequence). V lost 3 bases and J lost 4, with 7 bases in between. The DNA for the CDR3 is TGCAGTGCTAGTGACTATTACAATGAGCAGTTCTTC. Translation gives CSASDYYNEQFF.

This clonotype was observed a few times. The rearrangement links TRBV12-3 or TRBV12-4 to TRBJ2-5; D gene unclear. The CDR3 is 11 amino acids. V was pared by 5 bases and J by 5 bases, with 6 bases between. In DNA, the CDR3 is TGTGCCAGCAGTATCCGGGAGACCCAGTACTTC. Its translation: CASSIRETQYF.

The rearrangement joins TRBV18 to TRBJ2-4; 7 bases are shared with TRBD1. The tail of the sequence fits TRBJ2-5 better, so the J call may be wrong. CDR1 KGHSH and CDR2 LQKENI come from the germline V gene. This CDR3 is built from 15 residues. CDR3 sequence (DNA): TGTGCCAGCTCACCATTCCGACAGGGTGATGAGACCCAGTACTTC. This codes for CASSPFRQGDETQYF.

This sequence joins TRBV12-3 or TRBV12-4 and TRBJ2-1; a possible D gene is TRBD2 (6 bases). The germline V and J ends were trimmed by 5 bases and 2 bases, with 13 bases remaining between them. CDR3 length: 15 residues. The CDR3 region has the DNA TGTGCCAGCAGTCTTAGCCGGAGGGCCTACAATGAGCAGTTCTTC. Translated: CASSLSRRAYNEQFF.

The chain is built from TRBV18 and TRBJ2-6; D is uncertain. Germline V gene lookup returns CDR1 KGHSH and CDR2 LQKENI. This CDR3 comprises 17 residues. Between the trimmed V and J ends, which lost 4 bases and 4 bases, there was a span of 17 bases. The CDR3 region is CASSLQDSLSGANVLTF. The CDR3 DNA follows: TGTGCCAGCTCACTGCAGGATTCGCTGTCCGGGGCCAACGTCCTGACTTTC.

The genes are TRBV6-5 and TRBJ1-4; no firm D call. Germline assignment: CDR1 MNHEY and CDR2 SVGAGI. V was trimmed by 0 bases and J by 6 bases, leaving 11 bases between them. This CDR3 spans 15 amino acids. CDR3 nucleotide sequence: TGTGCCAGCAGTTACTCGTCAGCGGGTTATGAAAAACTGTTTTTT. It codes for CASSYSSAGYEKLFF.

In its sample, this clonotype was seen a few times. The V and J genes are TRBV21-1 and TRBJ2-3; TRBD2 reflects the table's D call only, with no check against the DNA. TRBV21-1 is labeled a pseudogene. The CDR3 totals 16 residues. Here the CDR3 DNA reads TGTGCCAGCAGCTGTCAAGCGGGAGACGGCACAGATACGCAGTATTTT. It is translated as CASSCQAGDGTDTQYF.

The rearrangement links TRBV5-1 to TRBJ2-7, with D perhaps matching TRBD1 (6 bases). The CDR3 is 14 amino acids. CDR1 is SGHRS and CDR2 is YFSETQ in the germline V gene. The V end was cut by 4 bases, the J end by 4 bases, with 15 bases between. Written as DNA, the CDR3 is TGCGCCAGCAGCAGCACAGGGAATGAGTACGAGCAGTACTTC. Protein sequence: CASSSTGNEYEQYF.

The genes are TRBV7-3 and TRBJ2-4; tentatively, D is TRBD2 (7 bases). Deletions cut 6 bases from V and 6 bases from J, with 12 bases between. The CDR3 sequence is 13 residues long. Per germline, CDR1 SGHTA and CDR2 FQGTGA. The CDR3 region is CASSLGGGNIQYF. CDR3 nucleotide sequence: TGTGCCAGCAGTCTAGGGGGGGGAAACATTCAGTACTTC.

This chain links TRBV15 with TRBJ1-2; D gene unclear. Trimming stripped 0 bases from V and 3 bases from J, with 8 bases between. CDR3 length: 14 residues. The germline V gene encodes CDR1 LNHNV and CDR2 YYDKDF (reference sequence). CDR3 sequence: CATSRDWGDYGYTF. As DNA, the CDR3 is TGTGCCACCAGCAGAGATTGGGGAGACTATGGCTACACCTTC.

The chain combines TRBV4-1 with TRBJ2-2; D tentatively reads TRBD1 or TRBD2 (5 bases each). With 2 bases removed from V and 6 bases from J, the gap between germline ends came to 13 bases. The germline gives CDR1 MGHRA, CDR2 YSYEKL. The CDR3 runs to 15 residues. The CDR3 protein is CASSQQGGLSGELFF. The CDR3 DNA follows: TGCGCCAGCAGCCAACAGGGCGGACTCTCCGGGGAGCTGTTTTTT.

V and J are TRBV27 and TRBJ2-7; TRBD1 might be the D (5 bases). V was clipped by 7 bases and J by 2 bases, with 21 bases between them. This CDR3 has 16 residues. The V gene's germline CDR1 is MNHEY and CDR2 SMNVEV (reference sequence). Here the CDR3 reads CASTLGVGRLPYEQYF. CDR3 sequence (DNA): TGTGCCAGCACCCTAGGGGTTGGACGACTTCCCTACGAGCAGTACTTC.

CDR3: CASSRVDYPLTDTQYF. The CDR3 DNA sequence: TGCGCCAGCAGCAGAGTGGACTATCCCCTCACAGATACGCAGTATTTT. This chain joins TRBV5-1 and TRBJ2-3; weak D call: TRBD2 (6 bases). Trimming cost V 4 bases and J 2 bases, with 17 bases left between them. The CDR3 consists of 16 residues. The germline V gene encodes CDR1 SGHRS and CDR2 YFSETQ.

This clonotype was counted only a few times. The gene calls are TRBV20-1 and TRBJ1-6; 7 nucleotides agree with TRBD1. The CDR3 sequence is 15 residues long. Trimming removed 2 bases from V and 5 bases from J; junction bases left unmatched: 6. Germline assignment: CDR1 DFQATT and CDR2 SNEGSKA (reference sequence). In nucleotides, the CDR3 is TGCAGTGCTAGATCGCGACAGGGCAATAATTCACCCCTCCACTTT. Encoded protein: CSARSRQGNNSPLHF.

The rearrangement uses TRBV20-1 and TRBJ2-5, with D unresolved. The J call may be incorrect, as the DNA end agrees better with TRBJ2-7. In germline, CDR1 is DFQATT, CDR2 SNEGSKA (reference sequence). CDR3 size: 13 residues. CDR3 amino acids: CSAYRAAPYEQYF. The CDR3 DNA follows: TGCAGTGCGTACCGGGCCGCTCCCTACGAGCAGTACTTC.

This chain connects TRBV11-2 to TRBJ2-5, with 11 bases lining up with TRBD2. Germline CDR1 reads SGHAT; CDR2 reads FQNNGV. With V trimmed by 5 bases and J by 4 bases, 12 bases remained unmatched. This CDR3 is built from 17 residues. The CDR3 sequence: CASSAGTSGGVGETQYF. DNA for the CDR3: TGTGCCAGCAGCGCCGGGACTAGCGGTGGAGTAGGAGAGACCCAGTACTTC. Using reference TRBV11-2 and TRBJ2-5 for the parts outside the CDR3, the full variable domain is EAGVAQSPRYKIIEKRQSVAFWCNPISGHATLYWYQQILGQGPKLLIQFQNNGVVDDSQLPKDRFSAERLKGVDSTLKIQPAKLEDSAVYLCASSAGTSGGVGETQYFGPGTRLLVL.

Many counts were recorded for this clonotype. The germline gene is not matched at one end of the junction; a read error may be the cause. This chain links TRBV5-5 with TRBJ2-7; D may match TRBD1 or TRBD2 (5 bases each). The CDR3 runs to 15 residues. CDR1 is SGHKS and CDR2 is YYEKEE in the germline V gene (reference sequence). CDR3 in amino acids: CASSLAGTASYEQYF. In DNA form, the CDR3 reads TGCGCCAGCAGCTTAGCCGGGACCGCTTCCTACGAGCAGTACTTC.

This clonotype has more than one count but fewer than ten. The chain recombines TRBV27 with TRBJ2-7; D call uncertain. CDR1 is MNHEY and CDR2 is SMNVEV in the germline V gene (reference sequence). Trimming removed 5 bases at V and 1 base at J, with 12 bases between. This CDR3 has 14 residues. The CDR3 spells CASSPYDGSYEQYF. In DNA, the CDR3 is TGTGCCAGCAGTCCTTATGACGGATCCTACGAGCAGTACTTC.

The V gene is TRBV5-1, the J gene TRBJ2-7; tentative D call: TRBD2 (6 bases). Trimming left V 0 bases short and J 3 bases short, with 13 bases between. CDR3 length equals 15 residues. CDR1 SGHRS and CDR2 YFSETQ come from the germline V gene. Written as DNA, the CDR3 is TGCGCCAGCAGCTTGGAGGGACTGGTAAACTACGAGCAGTACTTC. This encodes CASSLEGLVNYEQYF.

The sample holds a few counts of this clonotype. The J gene is TRBJ2-6, the V gene TRBV11-1, with D tentatively TRBD1 (5 bases). The CDR3 is made up of 11 amino acids. Between the trimmed V and J ends, which lost 4 bases and 13 bases, there was a span of 8 bases. Per the germline V gene, CDR1 is SGHAT and CDR2 is FQDESV (reference sequence). Here the CDR3 DNA reads TGTGCCAGCAGCTACAGGTCTGTCCTGACTTTC. This gives the protein CASSYRSVLTF.

The chain employs TRBV6-6 and TRBJ2-4; D is undetermined. The J call is uncertain, as TRBJ2-7 better fits the DNA end. The CDR3 totals 14 residues. Germline loops: CDR1 MNHNY, CDR2 SVGAGI (reference sequence). As DNA, the CDR3 is TGTGCCAGCAGTTACTCACCCGTATCCTACGAGCAGTACTTC. Its protein is CASSYSPVSYEQYF.

There are many counts of this clonotype. V gene TRBV6-5 combines with J gene TRBJ2-3; D unclear. The CDR3 is 13 residues long. The V end lost 5 bases, the J end lost 14 bases, and 20 bases lay between the germline ends. Germline V gene sequence: CDR1 MNHEY, CDR2 SVGAGI. Written as DNA, the CDR3 is TGTGCCAGCAGTCCCGGGCCGAACAGATACGCGTATTTT. Amino acids: CASSPGPNRYAYF.

The rearrangement joins TRBV2 to TRBJ2-3; TRBD2 matches at 13 bases. Germline-derived CDR1 and CDR2 are SNHLY and FYNNEI. The CDR3 length is 16 residues. V dropped 5 bases and J dropped 2; count of bases not matched to a gene: 4. CDR3 loop: CASSSGLAGNTDTQYF. The CDR3 DNA reads TGTGCCAGCAGTTCGGGACTAGCGGGAAACACAGATACGCAGTATTTT.

V is TRBV5-1 and J is TRBJ2-4; D not certain. The CDR3 covers 12 residues. Trimming left V 4 bases short and J 8 bases short, with 10 bases between. The germline V gene has CDR1 SGHRS and CDR2 YFSETQ. The CDR3 sequence is CASSHLSDIQYF. The CDR3 nucleotides read TGCGCCAGCAGCCATCTCTCCGACATTCAGTACTTC.

The rearrangement links TRBV6-5 to TRBJ2-3; TRBD1 is a possible D gene (5 bases). Germline V gives CDR1 MNHEY, CDR2 SVGAGI. This CDR3 spans 15 amino acids. The germline V and J ends were trimmed by 2 bases and 4 bases, with 13 bases remaining between them. The CDR3 coding sequence is TGTGCCAGCAGTTACGCGACAGCAGGCCCAGATACGCAGTATTTT. Amino acid sequence: CASSYATAGPDTQYF.

This clonotype was found many times. V is TRBV4-2 and J is TRBJ2-7; the match to TRBD2 covers 8 bases. Trimming removed 0 bases from V and 2 bases from J; junction bases left unmatched: 6. The CDR3 is 16 residues long. CDR1 and CDR2 (germline): LGHNA, YNFKEQ. For the CDR3, the DNA is TGTGCCAGCAGCCAAGATCTCGGGGGGGGCCCCTACGAGCAGTACTTC. This sequence encodes CASSQDLGGGPYEQYF.